The 9 T cell receptor beta chains below come from one sample, sequenced in a study of cytomegalovirus exposure and HLA in healthy donors. Researchers ran the PCR with 60 Vbeta and 13 Jbeta primers. Clones were read by immunoSEQ multiplex PCR, and TCRdb kept only the in-frame ones, dropping some. The sample includes some 180,000 clones, just over 75% of them seen just once. The sequenced material came from PBMCs. These receptors were taken from a woman aged 55-70 years in good health and CMV-seropositive.

In its sample, this clone was seen a few times. The CDR3 nucleotides read TGTGCCTGGAGATCTGGGAGCTCCTACGAGCAGTACTTC. It yields the protein CAWRSGSSYEQYF. This sequence joins TRBV30 and TRBJ2-7; weak D call: TRBD2 (5 bases). V lost 3 bases, J lost 0 bases, and 9 bases lay in between. The CDR3 loop spans 13 amino acids. Germline V lookup: CDR1 GTSNPN, CDR2 SVGIG (reference sequence).

This chain connects TRBV6-6 to TRBJ2-1, with 8 bases fitting TRBD1. V lost 6 bases to trimming and J lost 9 bases; unmatched junction nucleotides: 13. The germline CDR1 and CDR2 sequences are MNHNY and SVGAGI (reference sequence). The CDR3 loop spans 15 amino acids. CDR3 loop: CASRGGGQGSGEQFF. The CDR3, as DNA: TGTGCCAGCAGGGGCGGAGGACAGGGTTCGGGTGAGCAGTTCTTC.

This sequence joins TRBV14 and TRBJ1-1, with TRBD1 matching 8 bases. Germline V gives CDR1 SGHDN, CDR2 FVKESK. This CDR3 spans 12 amino acids. J was trimmed by 12 bases and V by 4 bases; bases with no gene match: 7. Here the CDR3 DNA reads TGTGCCAGCAGCCTCCGGGACAGGCCTTCTTTCTTT. This translates into CASSLRDRPSFF.

The rearrangement links TRBV30 to TRBJ2-7, with 7 bases aligning to TRBD1. This CDR3 is 15 amino acids long. From germline, CDR1 is GTSNPN and CDR2 SVGIG (reference sequence). V trimming: 1 base; J trimming: 1 base; junction bases outside the gene matches: 7. This CDR3 is CAWSETGFKSYEQYF. The CDR3 coding sequence is TGTGCCTGGAGTGAGACAGGGTTTAAATCCTACGAGCAGTACTTC.

The chain recombines TRBV28 with TRBJ1-2, with D perhaps matching TRBD1 (6 bases). In germline, CDR1 is MDHEN, CDR2 SYDVKM. V gave up 3 bases and J gave up 2 bases, with 13 bases separating them. This CDR3 comprises 15 residues. The chain's CDR3 is CASSFPTGKNYGYTF. CDR3 in DNA: TGTGCCAGCAGTTTTCCGACAGGAAAGAACTATGGCTACACCTTC.

This chain connects TRBV6-1 to TRBJ1-3; TRBD1 might be the D (6 bases). V lost 4 bases and J lost 4, with 20 bases in between. This CDR3 comprises 17 residues. Germline CDR1 reads MNHNS; CDR2 reads SASEGT. In nucleotides, the CDR3 is TGTGCCAGCAGTGTCCTCTCCGGGAACCAGGGGGGAAACACCATATATTTT. Translated: CASSVLSGNQGGNTIYF.

The chain joins TRBV5-1 to TRBJ2-3, with 12 positions matching TRBD2. The V and J ends lost 2 bases and 1 base, in that order; junction bases with no gene match: 8. Germline V gene sequence: CDR1 SGHRS, CDR2 YFSETQ. The CDR3 has 18 amino acids. The CDR3 spells CASSLRTSGIGGTDTQYF. CDR3 in DNA: TGCGCCAGCAGCTTACGGACTAGCGGGATAGGAGGCACAGATACGCAGTATTTT.

The genes are TRBV7-2 and TRBJ1-1, with 7 bases matching TRBD1. V shed 6 bases and J 7 bases; nucleotides not matched to a gene: 8. CDR3 length equals 13 residues. From germline, CDR1 is SGHTA and CDR2 FQGNSA. Here the CDR3 reads CASSPRGTDEAFF. CDR3 bases: TGTGCCAGCAGTCCAAGGGGGACAGATGAAGCTTTCTTT.

This chain connects TRBV29-1 to TRBJ1-1; D is ambiguous. The CDR3 is made up of 11 amino acids. V lost 3 bases to trimming and J lost 11 bases, with 13 bases between them. Germline V gene data show CDR1 as SQVTM and CDR2 as ANQGSEA. The CDR3 region has the DNA TGCAGCGTTGATACGGCTTCGGGGGCTTTCTTT. Translating gives CSVDTASGAFF.